These 26 T cell receptor beta chains share one sample of origin, sequenced in a study of identical twins. MiXCR, run by TCRdb on the 5' RACE reads, gives a single entry per CDR3 protein. There are 1.5 million to 2 million distinct CDR3 sequences in the sample; around a third occur only once, and 0.27% lies in the top ten. The sample consisted of cord blood. The receptor set was obtained from a newborn girl in good health.

This sequence joins TRBV11-2 and TRBJ2-1, with a possible D match to TRBD2 (6 bases). The CDR3 spans 15 residues. Germline V gives CDR1 SGHAT, CDR2 FQNNGV. V gave up 1 base and J gave up 6 bases, with 13 bases separating them. CDR3 in amino acids: CASSLVTGVSNEQFF. The CDR3 bases are TGTGCCAGCAGCTTAGTAACGGGAGTGTCCAATGAGCAGTTCTTC.

This sequence joins TRBV4-2 and TRBJ2-4; 10 positions match TRBD2. The DNA matches TRBJ2-7 better at its end, which makes the J call doubtful. Germline loops: CDR1 LGHNA, CDR2 YNFKEQ. The CDR3 has 17 amino acids. CDR3 DNA: TGTGCCAGCAGCCAAGATGGGGCTAGCGGGAGCGGGTACGAGCAGTACTTC. Translation gives CASSQDGASGSGYEQYF.

The gene calls are TRBV6-1 and TRBJ2-7; 8 bases are shared with TRBD2. There are 15 residues in the CDR3. Germline V CDR1 and CDR2: MNHNS, SASEGT. The ends lost 6 bases at V and 0 bases at J; junction bases unmatched: 7. The DNA for the CDR3 is TGTGCCAGCAGGGCCAGCGGGAGCCTCTCCTACGAGCAGTACTTC. Translation: CASRASGSLSYEQYF.

The V call is TRBV10-3, the J call TRBJ2-7; possible D gene TRBD1, 5 bases. Looked up from germline, CDR1 is ENHRY and CDR2 is SYGVKD. Trimming removed 10 bases from V and 4 bases from J, with 20 bases in between. The CDR3 sequence is 14 residues long. The CDR3 region is CATEVQGHGYEQYF. CDR3 DNA: TGTGCCACCGAGGTGCAGGGCCACGGATACGAGCAGTACTTC.

V is TRBV20-1 and J is TRBJ2-1, with D uncertain. CDR1 is DFQATT, CDR2 SNEGSKA, per germline (reference sequence). V was cut by 1 base and J by 3 bases, with 10 bases left in between. This CDR3 contains 14 residues. The CDR3 coding sequence is TGCAGTGCTAGAGGGTTCGACCACTACAATGAGCAGTTCTTC. It is translated as CSARGFDHYNEQFF.

To note about this clonotype: A much larger clone differs from this one at a single base, so this may be a read error. This chain connects TRBV4-2 to TRBJ2-6; the D is unclear. The CDR3 runs 15 residues. The V gene's germline CDR1 is LGHNA and CDR2 YNFKEQ. This CDR3 is CASSPTGLVANVPTF. Written as DNA, the CDR3 is TGTGCCAGCAGCCCTACCGGTCTCGTAGCCAACGTCCCGACTTTC.

This clonotype was detected many times. The chain is built from TRBV12-3 or TRBV12-4 and TRBJ2-3; D is undetermined. The V and J ends lost 2 bases and 7 bases respectively, with 7 bases between them. CDR3 size: 12 residues. The CDR3 region has the DNA TGTGCCAGCAGTTTAAACTCGCATACGCAGTATTTT. Protein: CASSLNSHTQYF.

This CDR3 reads CASSVASGMETQYF. The DNA for the CDR3 is TGTGCCAGCAGCGTAGCTTCCGGGATGGAGACCCAGTACTTC. The rearrangement joins TRBV9 to TRBJ2-5; D might be TRBD2 (5 bases). Deletions cut 0 bases from V and 5 bases from J, with 11 bases between. The CDR3 totals 14 residues. The V gene's germline CDR1 is SGDLS and CDR2 YYNGEE.

This clonotype was seen a single time. This chain uses TRBV20-1 with TRBJ2-4; D may be TRBD1 or TRBD2 (5 bases each). The better agreement between TRBJ2-7 and the DNA end casts doubt on the J call. The germline gives CDR1 DFQATT, CDR2 SNEGSKA (reference sequence). The CDR3 has 14 amino acids. This CDR3 reads CSAPAPGPSYEQYF. The CDR3, as DNA: TGCAGTGCTCCAGCCCCGGGGCCCTCCTACGAGCAGTACTTC.

V is TRBV7-9 and J is TRBJ1-2, with 9 bases fitting TRBD1. Per the germline V gene, CDR1 is SEHNR and CDR2 is FQNEAQ (reference sequence). There are 13 residues in the CDR3. V shed 7 bases and J 6 bases; nucleotides not matched to a gene: 6. The CDR3: CASNRDRAHGYTF. In nucleotides, the CDR3 is TGTGCCAGCAACCGGGACAGGGCCCATGGCTACACCTTC.

With regard to this clonotype: Germline and junction disagree at one end, which may indicate a read error. The chain uses TRBV3-1 and TRBJ1-5; 7 nucleotides agree with TRBD1. This CDR3 region has 14 residues. The germline V gene encodes CDR1 LGHDT and CDR2 YNNKEL (reference sequence). This chain's CDR3 is CASSLGQVEQPRHF. CDR3 nucleotides: TGTGCCAGCAGCCTCGGACAGGTTGAACAGCCCCGGCATTTT.

The V gene is TRBV28, the J gene TRBJ2-1; TRBD2 is a possible D gene (5 bases). Looked up from germline, CDR1 is MDHEN and CDR2 is SYDVKM. V lost 10 bases and J 5 bases, leaving 12 bases between the germline ends. This CDR3 comprises 12 residues. The CDR3 DNA follows: TGTGCCATACGGGAAACCAACAATGAGCAGTTCTTC. This encodes CAIRETNNEQFF.

The chain employs TRBV4-2 and TRBJ2-3; 7 bases are shared with TRBD2. The CDR3 runs 17 residues. V lost 1 base and J lost 1; bases outside the gene matches: 8. The germline gives CDR1 LGHNA, CDR2 YNFKEQ. The CDR3 here is CASSQGSLAGGTDTQYF. The CDR3 DNA sequence: TGTGCCAGCAGCCAAGGGAGTTTGGCGGGAGGCACAGATACGCAGTATTTT.

Ten or more counts support this clonotype. The rearrangement joins TRBV9 to TRBJ2-3; possible D gene TRBD2, 5 bases. This CDR3 region has 13 residues. Trimming pared 5 bases from V and 0 bases from J, leaving 7 bases between. Germline loops: CDR1 SGDLS, CDR2 YYNGEE. The DNA of the CDR3 is TGTGCCAGCAGTAGCGCTAGCACAGATACGCAGTATTTT. Protein sequence: CASSSASTDTQYF. Complete variable domain (other parts from reference TRBV9 and TRBJ2-3): DSGVTQTPKHLITATGQRVTLRCSPRSGDLSVYWYQQSLDQGLQFLIQYYNGEERAKGNILERFSAQQFPDLHSELNLSSLELGDSALYFCASSSASTDTQYFGPGTRLTVL.

The rearrangement joins TRBV7-2 to TRBJ2-1; TRBD2 aligns across 8 bases. Germline values: CDR1 SGHTA, CDR2 FQGNSA. The length of the CDR3 is 16 residues. The ends lost 0 bases at V and 8 bases at J; junction bases unmatched: 9. CDR3 residues: CASSLALSGVSHEQFF. Written as DNA, the CDR3 is TGTGCCAGCAGCTTAGCGCTTAGCGGGGTCAGTCATGAGCAGTTCTTC.

In its sample, this clonotype was seen many times. The chain uses TRBV29-1 and TRBJ2-7; D tentatively reads TRBD1 or TRBD2 (5 bases each). Trimming shortened V by 3 bases and J by 2 bases, and 14 bases separated the two germline ends. Germline CDR1 SQVTM, CDR2 ANQGSEA. The CDR3 contains 14 residues. The CDR3 loop is CSVEAQGDPYEQYF. CDR3 nucleotide sequence: TGCAGCGTTGAGGCGCAGGGAGACCCCTACGAGCAGTACTTC.

The chain has TRBV6-1 and TRBJ2-2; a possible D gene is TRBD1 (5 bases). CDR1 and CDR2 from the germline V gene are MNHNS and SASEGT. This CDR3 comprises 14 residues. Trimming removed 5 bases at V and 5 bases at J, with 12 bases between. CDR3 sequence: CASSPSKGTGELFF. In DNA, the CDR3 is TGTGCCAGCAGTCCCTCGAAGGGGACCGGGGAGCTGTTTTTT.

This clonotype was recorded many times. V usage is TRBV24-1 and J usage is TRBJ2-3; 9 nucleotides match TRBD2. This CDR3 spans 15 amino acids. V shed 1 base and J 6 bases; nucleotides not matched to a gene: 4. CDR1 is KGHDR and CDR2 is SFDVKD in the germline V gene. CDR3 in DNA: TGTGCCACCAGTGATTTAGGGACTAGCAAGGATACGCAGTATTTT. Translated, it gives CATSDLGTSKDTQYF.

The chain combines TRBV6-8 with TRBJ1-5; unclear D gene. V lost 5 bases, J lost 0 bases, and 20 bases lay in between. This CDR3 has 18 residues. CDR1 and CDR2 from the germline V gene are MNHGY and SAAAGT. Here the CDR3 DNA reads TGTGCCAGCAGTACGAATAGGACGGACCCTTCTAGCAATCAGCCCCAGCATTTT. It yields the protein CASSTNRTDPSSNQPQHF.

The chain uses TRBV12-3 or TRBV12-4 and TRBJ1-6, with TRBD1 matching 7 bases. The CDR3 is 15 amino acids. V was clipped by 10 bases and J by 3 bases; unmatched bases: 9. The chain's CDR3 is CATKRGQGYNSPLHF. The DNA for the CDR3 is TGTGCCACAAAGAGGGGGCAAGGCTATAATTCACCCCTCCACTTT.

Ten or more counts support this clonotype. This chain connects TRBV12-3 or TRBV12-4 to TRBJ1-2, with a weak D call TRBD1 (5 bases). The CDR3 is 13 residues long. V was shortened by 6 bases and J by 2 bases, with 10 bases between the two germline ends. CDR3 sequence: CASRPDSNYGYTF. Written as DNA, the CDR3 is TGTGCCAGCAGACCCGACAGCAACTATGGCTACACCTTC.

The chain couples TRBV9 to TRBJ2-3; 10 nucleotides match TRBD2. Germline lookup yields CDR1 SGDLS and CDR2 YYNGEE. This CDR3 contains 17 residues. J lost 3 bases, V lost 0 bases, and 7 bases had no gene match. CDR3 loop: CASSVAPSGRGTDTQYF. For the CDR3, the DNA is TGTGCCAGCAGCGTAGCCCCTAGCGGGAGAGGGACAGATACGCAGTATTTT.

The chain couples TRBV20-1 to TRBJ2-3, with 9 bases matching TRBD2. The junction had 5 bases not matched to a gene; V was cut back by 0 bases and J by 10 bases. The CDR3 is made up of 13 amino acids. In germline, CDR1 is DFQATT, CDR2 SNEGSKA (reference sequence). CDR3 sequence reads: CSARDTTSGPQYF. In DNA form, the CDR3 reads TGCAGTGCTAGAGATACGACTAGCGGCCCGCAGTATTTT.

This clonotype has a single count. Compared with germline, one end of the junction differs, possibly owing to a read error. This chain links TRBV7-6 with TRBJ2-1; D possibly corresponds to TRBD2 (11 bases). In germline, CDR1 is SGHVS, CDR2 FNYEAQ. The CDR3 sequence is 20 residues long. For the CDR3, the DNA is TGTGCCGGCAGCTCCACCGGGACAGGGGCGACTAGCGGGAAATGGAATGAGCAGTTCTTC. This sequence encodes CAGSSTGTGATSGKWNEQFF. Drawing the rest from reference TRBV7-6 and TRBJ2-1, the complete variable domain is GAGVSQSPRYKVTKRGQDVALRCDPISGHVSLYWYRQALGQGPEFLTYFNYEAQQDKSGLPNDRFSAERPEGSISTLTIQRTEQRDSAMYRCAGSSTGTGATSGKWNEQFFGPGTRLTVL.

This chain links TRBV5-4 with TRBJ2-3; 9 bases match TRBD2. CDR1 SGHNT and CDR2 YYREEE come from the germline V gene (reference sequence). This CDR3 has 15 amino acids. The V segment lost 2 bases and the J segment 3 bases; nucleotides outside the gene matches: 4. DNA for the CDR3: TGTGCCAGCAGCTTCTCTAGCGGGATAACAGATACGCAGTATTTT. Translation gives CASSFSSGITDTQYF.

V and J are TRBV7-2 and TRBJ2-3, with TRBD2 identical over 10 bases. The CDR3 length is 15 residues. The junction had 7 bases not matched to a gene; V was cut back by 8 bases and J by 2 bases. CDR1 and CDR2 (germline): SGHTA, FQGNSA. The CDR3 here is CASERLAGFTDTQYF. The CDR3 nucleotides are TGTGCCAGCGAAAGACTAGCGGGCTTCACAGATACGCAGTATTTT.